These T cell receptor beta chains were read from a single sample in a study of cytomegalovirus exposure and HLA in healthy donors. Clones were read by immunoSEQ multiplex PCR, and TCRdb kept only the in-frame ones, dropping some. The sample lists fewer than 100,000 clones; approximately 91% were seen once. The sequenced sample consisted of PBMCs. Receptor source: a man aged 25-45 years in good health and CMV-seronegative. The CDR3 runs from the conserved cysteine through the conserved F or W. Each record gives: V gene, D gene, J gene, clone size, CDR3 protein, CDR3 DNA. D genes are given only for firm matches. Size is stated for part of the rows, as once, few or many counts, or as a class when the clone is expanded.

v_gene: TRBV10-3; d_gene: NA; j_gene: TRBJ1-2; abundance: NA; CDR3aa: CAISEDGKVHGYTF; CDR3nt: TGTGCCATCAGTGAGGACGGGAAGGTACATGGCTACACCTTC
v_gene: TRBV5-8; d_gene: NA; j_gene: TRBJ2-1; abundance: NA; CDR3aa: CASSPSPGTLGEWSYNEQFF; CDR3nt: TGTGCCAGCAGCCCTTCCCCCGGGACACTGGGCGAGTGGTCCTACAATGAGCAGTTCTTC
v_gene: TRBV7-9; d_gene: NA; j_gene: TRBJ2-4; abundance: NA; CDR3aa: CASSLPLSLGIHSIQYF; CDR3nt: TGTGCCAGCAGCTTACCGTTATCCCTCGGGATACATAGCATTCAGTACTTC
v_gene: TRBV7-2; d_gene: TRBD1; j_gene: TRBJ2-5; abundance: once; CDR3aa: CASRPEQGRAWETQYF; CDR3nt: TGTGCCAGCAGGCCCGAACAGGGGCGGGCATGGGAGACCCAGTACTTC
v_gene: TRBV18; d_gene: NA; j_gene: TRBJ2-5; abundance: few; CDR3aa: CASSPPPAQYF; CDR3nt: TGTGCCAGCTCACCCCCCCCGGCCCAGTACTTC
v_gene: TRBV10-3; d_gene: NA; j_gene: TRBJ2-1; abundance: NA; CDR3aa: CAISESRGRGGNEQFF; CDR3nt: TGTGCCATCAGTGAGTCCCGTGGAAGGGGTGGCAATGAGCAGTTCTTC
v_gene: TRBV7-3; d_gene: NA; j_gene: TRBJ2-5; abundance: NA; CDR3aa: CASSLSLGETQYF; CDR3nt: TGTGCCAGCAGCTTAAGTCTCGGGGAGACCCAGTACTTC
v_gene: TRBV6-6; d_gene: TRBD1; j_gene: TRBJ2-7; abundance: NA; CDR3aa: CASSSLRDRDYEQYF; CDR3nt: TGTGCCAGCAGTTCCCTCCGGGACAGGGACTACGAGCAGTACTTC
v_gene: TRBV9; d_gene: TRBD1; j_gene: TRBJ2-3; abundance: NA; CDR3aa: CASSVAQTGDPTDTQYF; CDR3nt: TGTGCCAGCAGCGTAGCGCAGACAGGGGACCCCACAGATACGCAGTATTTT
v_gene: TRBV7-6; d_gene: TRBD1; j_gene: TRBJ2-7; abundance: NA; CDR3aa: CASSLGGTGNYEQYF; CDR3nt: TGTGCCAGCAGCTTAGGGGGGACAGGCAACTACGAGCAGTACTTC
v_gene: TRBV9; d_gene: NA; j_gene: TRBJ2-5; abundance: NA; CDR3aa: CASSVAGGQETQYF; CDR3nt: TGTGCCAGCAGCGTAGCTGGCGGGCAAGAGACCCAGTACTTC
v_gene: TRBV13; d_gene: TRBD2; j_gene: TRBJ2-3; abundance: once; CDR3aa: CASSGLGTSGSTDTQYF; CDR3nt: TGTGCCAGCAGCGGGCTAGGGACTAGCGGGAGCACAGATACGCAGTATTTT
v_gene: TRBV6-5; d_gene: TRBD1; j_gene: TRBJ2-7; abundance: NA; CDR3aa: CASSEARGLEQYF; CDR3nt: TGTGCCAGCAGTGAAGCCAGGGGGCTAGAGCAGTACTTC
v_gene: TRBV7-3; d_gene: NA; j_gene: TRBJ2-1; abundance: NA; CDR3aa: CASSLQGGEQFF; CDR3nt: TGTGCCAGCAGCTTACAGGGAGGTGAGCAGTTCTTC
v_gene: TRBV30; d_gene: TRBD2; j_gene: TRBJ2-3; abundance: NA; CDR3aa: CAWRTLAGESNTQYF; CDR3nt: TGTGCCTGGAGAACACTAGCGGGAGAATCAAATACGCAGTATTTT